This T cell receptor beta chain originates from a study of cytomegalovirus exposure and HLA in healthy donors. The PCR was carried out with 60 Vbeta primers and 13 Jbeta primers. Libraries were prepared by immunoSEQ multiplex PCR; TCRdb keeps only in-frame clonotypes and omits some of them. The sample shows 150,000 to 180,000 clones, 80% of them seen only once. This CDR3 contains 17 residues. Germline V gene lookup returns CDR1 SGHNT and CDR2 YENEEA. V lost 1 base and J lost 10, with 26 bases in between. The gene calls are TRBV11-3 and TRBJ2-7; D is possibly TRBD2 (6 bases). This TCR derives from a woman aged 40-49 years in good health and CMV-seropositive. Material: PBMCs. DNA of the CDR3: TGTGCCAGCAGCTTAGGCCCCGGGGACGGGACCTCGGGGGAACAGTACTTC. Its protein is CASSLGPGDGTSGEQYF.